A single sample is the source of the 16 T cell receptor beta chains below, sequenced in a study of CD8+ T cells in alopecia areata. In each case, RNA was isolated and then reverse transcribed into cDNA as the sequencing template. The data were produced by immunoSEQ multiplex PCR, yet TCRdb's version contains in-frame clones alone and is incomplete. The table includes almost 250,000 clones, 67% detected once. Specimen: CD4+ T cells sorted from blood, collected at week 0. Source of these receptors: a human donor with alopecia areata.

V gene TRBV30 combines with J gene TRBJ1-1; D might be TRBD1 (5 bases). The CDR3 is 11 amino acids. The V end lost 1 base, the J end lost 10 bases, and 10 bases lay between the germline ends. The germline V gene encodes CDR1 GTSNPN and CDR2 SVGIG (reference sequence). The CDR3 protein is CAWSAGGGAFF. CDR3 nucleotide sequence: TGTGCCTGGAGTGCTGGGGGTGGAGCTTTCTTT.

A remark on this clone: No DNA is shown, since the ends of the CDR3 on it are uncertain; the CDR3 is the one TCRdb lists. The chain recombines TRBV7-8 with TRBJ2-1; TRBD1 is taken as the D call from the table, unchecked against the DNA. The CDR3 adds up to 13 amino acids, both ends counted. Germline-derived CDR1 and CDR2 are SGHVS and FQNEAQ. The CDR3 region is CASSFGTGNLGVF.

The CDR3 here is CASSFRRGPSADTQYF. The CDR3 DNA sequence: TGTGCCAGCAGCTTCCGACGGGGACCATCGGCAGATACGCAGTATTTT. The genes are TRBV7-2 and TRBJ2-3, with D perhaps being TRBD1 or TRBD2 (5 bases each). The CDR3 has 16 amino acids. Trimming pared 3 bases from V and 4 bases from J, leaving 17 bases between. Germline CDR1 and CDR2: SGHTA and FQGNSA. Using reference TRBV7-2 and TRBJ2-3 for the parts outside the CDR3, the full variable domain is GAGVSQSPSNKVTEKGKDVELRCDPISGHTALYWYRQSLGQGLEFLIYFQGNSAPDKSGLPSDRFSAERTGGSVSTLTIQRTQQEDSAVYLCASSFRRGPSADTQYFGPGTRLTVL.

The chain's CDR3 is CASSRTGTGEGEQYF. The CDR3 nucleotides read TGTGCCAGCAGCCGGACCGGGACAGGGGAGGGCGAGCAGTACTTC. The chain links TRBV4-2 to TRBJ2-7, with 10 bases identical to TRBD1. The germline V gene has CDR1 LGHNA and CDR2 YNFKEQ. This CDR3 contains 15 residues. J was trimmed by 6 bases and V by 4 bases; bases with no gene match: 9.

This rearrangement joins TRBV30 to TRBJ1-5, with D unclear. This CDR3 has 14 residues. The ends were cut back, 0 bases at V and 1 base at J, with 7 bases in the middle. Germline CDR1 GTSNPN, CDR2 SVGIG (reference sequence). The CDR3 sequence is CAWSVGLSNQPQHF. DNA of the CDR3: TGTGCCTGGAGTGTAGGCCTCAGCAATCAGCCCCAGCATTTT.

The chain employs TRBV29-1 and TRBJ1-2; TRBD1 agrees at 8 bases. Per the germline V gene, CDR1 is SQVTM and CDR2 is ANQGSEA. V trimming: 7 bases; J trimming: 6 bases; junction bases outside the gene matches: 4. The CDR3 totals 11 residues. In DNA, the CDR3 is TGCAGCGGCACAGGGGGGGATGGCTACACCTTC. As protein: CSGTGGDGYTF.

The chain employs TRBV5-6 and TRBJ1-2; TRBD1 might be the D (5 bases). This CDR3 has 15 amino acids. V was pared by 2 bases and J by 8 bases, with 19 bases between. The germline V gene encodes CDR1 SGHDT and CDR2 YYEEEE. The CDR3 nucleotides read TGTGCCAGCAGCTTTCGTTCTGGCAGGGCCTACGGCTACACCTTC. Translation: CASSFRSGRAYGYTF.

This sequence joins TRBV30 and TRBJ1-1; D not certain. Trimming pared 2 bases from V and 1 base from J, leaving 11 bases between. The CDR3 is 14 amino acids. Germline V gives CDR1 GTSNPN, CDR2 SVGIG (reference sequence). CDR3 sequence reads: CAWSKWEGNTEAFF. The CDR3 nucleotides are TGTGCCTGGAGTAAGTGGGAGGGGAACACTGAAGCTTTCTTT.

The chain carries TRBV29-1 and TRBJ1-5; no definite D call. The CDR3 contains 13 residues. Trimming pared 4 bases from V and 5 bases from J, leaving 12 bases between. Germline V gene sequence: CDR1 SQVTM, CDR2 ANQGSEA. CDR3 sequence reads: CSVAHGFDQPQHF. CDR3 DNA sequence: TGCAGCGTTGCGCATGGGTTCGATCAGCCCCAGCATTTT. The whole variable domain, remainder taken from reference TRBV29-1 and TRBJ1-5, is SAVISQKPSRDICQRGTSLTIQCQVDSQVTMMFWYRQQPGQSLTLIATANQGSEATYESGFVIDKFPISRPNLTFSTLTVSNMSPEDSSIYLCSVAHGFDQPQHFGDGTRLSIL.

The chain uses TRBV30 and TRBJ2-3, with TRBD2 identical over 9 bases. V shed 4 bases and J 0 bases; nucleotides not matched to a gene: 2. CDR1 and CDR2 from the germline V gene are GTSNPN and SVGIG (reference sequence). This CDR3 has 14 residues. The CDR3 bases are TGTGCCTGGACTAGCGGGGCGAGCACAGATACGCAGTATTTT. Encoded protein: CAWTSGASTDTQYF.

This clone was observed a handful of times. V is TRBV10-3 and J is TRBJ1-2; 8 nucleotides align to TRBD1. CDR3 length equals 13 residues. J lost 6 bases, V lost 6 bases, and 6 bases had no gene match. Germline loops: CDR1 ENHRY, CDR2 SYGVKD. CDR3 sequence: CAIRDREGDGYTF. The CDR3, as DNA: TGTGCCATCAGGGACAGGGAAGGTGATGGCTACACCTTC.

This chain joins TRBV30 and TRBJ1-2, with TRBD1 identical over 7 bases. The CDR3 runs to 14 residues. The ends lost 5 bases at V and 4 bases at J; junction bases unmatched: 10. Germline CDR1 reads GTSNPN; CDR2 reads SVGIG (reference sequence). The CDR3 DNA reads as TGTGCCTGGCTCAGCAAGGGGACAGTCTATGGCTACACCTTC. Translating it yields CAWLSKGTVYGYTF.

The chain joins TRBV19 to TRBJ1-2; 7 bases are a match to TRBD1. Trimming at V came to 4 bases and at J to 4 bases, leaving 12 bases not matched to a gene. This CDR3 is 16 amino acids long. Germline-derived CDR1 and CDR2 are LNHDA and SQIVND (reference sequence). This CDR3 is CASSTSDRRKIYGYTF. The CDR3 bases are TGTGCCAGTAGTACCTCGGACAGGCGAAAGATCTATGGCTACACCTTC. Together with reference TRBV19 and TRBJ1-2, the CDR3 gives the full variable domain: DGGITQSPKYLFRKEGQNVTLSCEQNLNHDAMYWYRQDPGQGLRLIYYSQIVNDFQKGDIAEGYSVSREKKESFPLTVTSAQKNPTAFYLCASSTSDRRKIYGYTFGSGTRLTVV.

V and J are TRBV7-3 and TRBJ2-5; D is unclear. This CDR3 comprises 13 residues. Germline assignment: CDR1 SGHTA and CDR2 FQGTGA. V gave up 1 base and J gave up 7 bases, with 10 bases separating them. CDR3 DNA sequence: TGTGCCAGCAGCTTAAACGCTGAGTGGACCCAGTACTTC. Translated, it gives CASSLNAEWTQYF. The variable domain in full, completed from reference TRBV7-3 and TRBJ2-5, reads GAGVSQTPSNKVTEKGKYVELRCDPISGHTALYWYRQSLGQGPEFLIYFQGTGAADDSGLPNDRFFAVRPEGSVSTLKIQRTERGDSAVYLCASSLNAEWTQYFGPGTRLLVL.

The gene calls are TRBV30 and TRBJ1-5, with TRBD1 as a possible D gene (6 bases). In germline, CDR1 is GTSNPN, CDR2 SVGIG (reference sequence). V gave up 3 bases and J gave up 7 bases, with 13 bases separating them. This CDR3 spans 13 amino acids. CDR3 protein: CAWSEDRGQPQHF. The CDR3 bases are TGTGCCTGGAGCGAGGACAGAGGACAGCCCCAGCATTTT.

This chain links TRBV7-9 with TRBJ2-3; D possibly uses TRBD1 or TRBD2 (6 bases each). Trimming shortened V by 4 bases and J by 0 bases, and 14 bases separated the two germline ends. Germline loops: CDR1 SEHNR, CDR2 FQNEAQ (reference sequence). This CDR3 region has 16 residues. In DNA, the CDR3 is TGTGCCAGCAGCTCCGAGGGGGGCCCTAGCACAGATACGCAGTATTTT. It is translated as CASSSEGGPSTDTQYF.